The 21 T cell receptor beta chains presented below share a single source sample, sequenced in a study of T cell clones after liver transplantation. Produced via immunoSEQ multiplex PCR; TCRdb's table is partial and in-frame only. The sample consists of about 76,000 clones, around 78% of them appearing once. The material sequenced was CD4+ T cells from blood, taken at the 22-month timepoint. The origin of the receptors is a human patient who received a liver transplant. Some T cells may have come from the graft donor.

V and J are TRBV4-2 and TRBJ2-1, with D possibly being TRBD1 (6 bases). Germline CDR1 is LGHNA and CDR2 is YNFKEQ. The V end was cut by 3 bases, the J end by 6 bases, with 12 bases between. The CDR3 spans 14 residues. The CDR3 sequence: CASSQGEGGNEQFF. CDR3 sequence (DNA): TGTGCCAGCAGCCAGGGGGAAGGGGGCAATGAGCAGTTCTTC.

A word on this clone: Its ends do not fully match the called genes, so a read error is possible. The rearrangement joins TRBV7-7 to TRBJ1-4, with 8 bases matching TRBD1. This CDR3 contains 15 residues. The germline V gene has CDR1 SSHAT and CDR2 FNYEAQ (reference sequence). The CDR3 region is CASSQGTGGNEKLFF. The CDR3 nucleotides read TGTGCTAGCAGCCAAGGGACAGGTGGAAATGAAAAACTGTTTTTT.

The V and J genes are TRBV5-1 and TRBJ1-1; 8 bases agree with TRBD1. Germline V gives CDR1 SGHRS, CDR2 YFSETQ. The CDR3 is 15 amino acids. V gave up 4 bases and J gave up 4 bases; unmatched junction bases: 9. The CDR3 DNA is TGCGCCAGCAGCGTACAGGGGGGTGAACTCACTGAAGCTTTCTTT. It specifies CASSVQGGELTEAFF.

The J gene is TRBJ2-2, the V gene TRBV7-7; perhaps TRBD2 as D (5 bases). Deletions cut 0 bases from V and 8 bases from J, with 13 bases between. The CDR3 has 15 residues. The germline V gene has CDR1 SSHAT and CDR2 FNYEAQ (reference sequence). The CDR3 loop reads CASSLAIGESGELFF. CDR3 sequence (DNA): TGTGCCAGCAGCTTAGCGATCGGGGAATCGGGGGAGCTGTTTTTT. Looking up the rest from reference TRBV7-7 and TRBJ2-2 gives the full variable domain: GAGVSQSPRYKVTKRGQDVTLRCDPISSHATLYWYQQALGQGPEFLTYFNYEAQPDKSGLPSDRFSAERPEGSISTLTIQRTEQRDSAMYRCASSLAIGESGELFFGEGSRLTVL.

The rearrangement joins TRBV18 to TRBJ1-5; TRBD1 matches 8 bases. The CDR3 spans 15 residues. V was clipped by 5 bases and J by 6 bases; unmatched bases: 9. The germline V gene encodes CDR1 KGHSH and CDR2 LQKENI. In DNA form, the CDR3 reads TGTGCCAGCTCAACCGACAGGGGAGAGGGTCAGCCCCAGCATTTT. It codes for CASSTDRGEGQPQHF.

This clone was picked up a small number of times. The rearrangement uses TRBV5-8 and TRBJ1-2; D gene uncertain. CDR3 length equals 12 residues. Trimming removed 0 bases from V and 5 bases from J, with 5 bases in between. The V gene's germline CDR1 is SGHTS and CDR2 YDEGEE. CDR3 loop: CASSLVRYGYTF. The DNA of the CDR3 is TGTGCCAGCAGCTTGGTCCGTTATGGCTACACCTTC.

This clone showed up just a few times. This chain joins TRBV5-5 and TRBJ2-3; 12 bases match TRBD2. This CDR3 spans 16 amino acids. Germline V gene data show CDR1 as SGHKS and CDR2 as YYEKEE (reference sequence). Losses at the gene ends were 5 bases for V and 2 bases for J; bases not matched to a gene: 6. The CDR3 protein is CASRPTSGGTTDTQYF. CDR3 sequence (DNA): TGTGCCAGCAGACCCACTAGCGGGGGGACCACAGATACGCAGTATTTT.

The V and J genes are TRBV7-9 and TRBJ2-7, with 15 bases fitting TRBD2. J was trimmed by 7 bases and V by 4 bases; bases with no gene match: 2. CDR1 SEHNR and CDR2 FQNEAQ come from the germline V gene (reference sequence). The CDR3 has 14 residues. CDR3 sequence: CASSWTSGRGEQYF. CDR3 DNA sequence: TGTGCCAGCAGCTGGACTAGCGGGAGGGGTGAGCAGTACTTC. The full variable domain, with the rest looked up from reference TRBV7-9 and TRBJ2-7, is DTGVSQNPRHKITKRGQNVTFRCDPISEHNRLYWYRQTLGQGPEFLTYFQNEAQLEKSRLLSDRFSAERPKGSFSTLEIQRTEQGDSAMYLCASSWTSGRGEQYFGPGTRLTVT.

This clone was seen a handful of times. V and J are TRBV9 and TRBJ2-2, with D possibly called TRBD1 or TRBD2 (6 bases each). Per germline, CDR1 SGDLS and CDR2 YYNGEE. CDR3 size: 15 residues. Deletions cut 5 bases from V and 2 bases from J, with 13 bases between. The CDR3: CASSGGDTNTGELFF. Written as DNA, the CDR3 is TGTGCCAGCAGTGGAGGGGACACCAACACCGGGGAGCTGTTTTTT.

This clone appeared a few times. The chain combines TRBV5-6 with TRBJ2-6; D is unresolved. This CDR3 region has 15 residues. CDR1 and CDR2 (germline): SGHDT, YYEEEE. V gave up 4 bases and J gave up 0 bases, with 8 bases separating them. This CDR3 reads CASSPQSSGANVLTF. The CDR3 bases are TGTGCCAGCAGCCCTCAGAGCTCTGGGGCCAACGTCCTGACTTTC.

The chain is built from TRBV7-3 and TRBJ2-2; 7 positions match TRBD2. V lost 1 base to trimming and J lost 6 bases; unmatched junction nucleotides: 2. The germline V gene has CDR1 SGHTA and CDR2 FQGTGA. CDR3 length: 14 residues. The chain's CDR3 is CASSLIAGAGELFF. CDR3 DNA sequence: TGTGCCAGCAGCTTAATCGCGGGGGCCGGGGAGCTGTTTTTT. Filled out from reference TRBV7-3 and TRBJ2-2, the complete variable domain reads GAGVSQTPSNKVTEKGKYVELRCDPISGHTALYWYRQSLGQGPEFLIYFQGTGAADDSGLPNDRFFAVRPEGSVSTLKIQRTERGDSAVYLCASSLIAGAGELFFGEGSRLTVL.

J is TRBJ2-7 and V is TRBV6-5, with D tentatively TRBD1 (5 bases). The ends were cut back, 6 bases at V and 3 bases at J, with 12 bases in the middle. The germline gives CDR1 MNHEY, CDR2 SVGAGI. The CDR3 covers 13 residues. The CDR3 here is CASSDSLNYEQYF. The CDR3 coding sequence is TGTGCCAGCAGCGACAGCTTGAACTACGAGCAGTACTTC.

The chain uses TRBV12-5 and TRBJ2-5; 7 bases match TRBD1. The CDR3 is 16 amino acids. J lost 0 bases, V lost 7 bases, and 11 bases had no gene match. The V gene's germline CDR1 is LGHNT and CDR2 FRNRAP. CDR3 sequence: CASAEPGQANQETQYF. The CDR3 bases are TGTGCTAGTGCCGAACCCGGACAGGCGAACCAAGAGACCCAGTACTTC.

V is TRBV9 and J is TRBJ1-1; no definite D call. Germline assignment: CDR1 SGDLS and CDR2 YYNGEE. CDR3 length: 13 residues. V shed 3 bases and J shed 5 bases, with 11 bases lying between them. CDR3 in amino acids: CASSGELRTEAFF. CDR3 DNA sequence: TGTGCCAGCAGCGGTGAACTTCGGACTGAAGCTTTCTTT.

This rearrangement joins TRBV19 to TRBJ2-7, with D perhaps TRBD2 (5 bases). V dropped 6 bases and J dropped 6 bases, with 15 bases sitting between them. The CDR3 is 13 amino acids. Germline CDR1 LNHDA, CDR2 SQIVND (reference sequence). The CDR3 sequence: CASSFGWESEQYF. CDR3 sequence (DNA): TGTGCCAGTAGCTTTGGGTGGGAGAGCGAGCAGTACTTC.

The V and J genes are TRBV6-5 and TRBJ1-3; the D gene is possibly TRBD1 (5 bases). Per the germline V gene, CDR1 is MNHEY and CDR2 is SVGAGI. CDR3 length: 14 residues. V lost 5 bases to trimming and J lost 0 bases, with 8 bases between them. The CDR3 protein is CASSQGYSGNTIYF. CDR3 DNA sequence: TGTGCCAGCAGTCAGGGTTACTCTGGAAACACCATATATTTT.

V gene TRBV7-2 combines with J gene TRBJ2-1; D unclear. CDR1 and CDR2 (germline): SGHTA, FQGNSA. Trimming stripped 2 bases from V and 6 bases from J, with 5 bases between. This CDR3 is built from 12 residues. In nucleotides, the CDR3 is TGTGCCAGCAGCTTATCCGGCAATGAGCAGTTCTTC. This codes for CASSLSGNEQFF.

CDR3: CASSQEVGERTGELFF. The CDR3 DNA follows: TGTGCCAGCAGCCAAGAAGTCGGGGAGCGGACCGGGGAGCTGTTTTTT. The chain is built from TRBV4-2 and TRBJ2-2, with D possibly being TRBD2 (5 bases). In germline, CDR1 is LGHNA, CDR2 YNFKEQ. The CDR3 length is 16 residues. With 0 bases removed from V and 5 bases from J, the gap between germline ends came to 13 bases.

This clone was seen just once. This rearrangement joins TRBV6-1 to TRBJ2-5; maybe TRBD1 (5 bases). Germline CDR1 is MNHNS and CDR2 is SASEGT. Deletions cut 1 base from V and 6 bases from J, with 15 bases between. The CDR3 runs to 15 residues. The DNA for the CDR3 is TGTGCCAGCAGTGAAGACAGGTTGAATTTTAAGACCCAGTACTTC. Protein sequence: CASSEDRLNFKTQYF.

The chain carries TRBV7-2 and TRBJ2-1; a possible D gene is TRBD2 (6 bases). CDR3 length: 15 residues. V was cut by 5 bases and J by 1 base, with 12 bases left in between. Germline V gene lookup returns CDR1 SGHTA and CDR2 FQGNSA. The CDR3 sequence is CASSEDYKSYNEQFF. In nucleotides, the CDR3 is TGTGCCAGCAGCGAGGACTACAAATCCTACAATGAGCAGTTCTTC.

The gene calls are TRBV7-2 and TRBJ1-1; TRBD1 matches at 7 bases. With 6 bases clipped from V and 5 bases from J, the junction kept 0 bases outside the gene matches. Germline V gives CDR1 SGHTA, CDR2 FQGNSA. CDR3 length equals 11 residues. CDR3 in amino acids: CASRQGTEAFF. For the CDR3, the DNA is TGTGCCAGCAGACAGGGGACTGAAGCTTTCTTT. Looking up the rest from reference TRBV7-2 and TRBJ1-1 gives the full variable domain: GAGVSQSPSNKVTEKGKDVELRCDPISGHTALYWYRQSLGQGLEFLIYFQGNSAPDKSGLPSDRFSAERTGGSVSTLTIQRTQQEDSAVYLCASRQGTEAFFGQGTRLTVV.